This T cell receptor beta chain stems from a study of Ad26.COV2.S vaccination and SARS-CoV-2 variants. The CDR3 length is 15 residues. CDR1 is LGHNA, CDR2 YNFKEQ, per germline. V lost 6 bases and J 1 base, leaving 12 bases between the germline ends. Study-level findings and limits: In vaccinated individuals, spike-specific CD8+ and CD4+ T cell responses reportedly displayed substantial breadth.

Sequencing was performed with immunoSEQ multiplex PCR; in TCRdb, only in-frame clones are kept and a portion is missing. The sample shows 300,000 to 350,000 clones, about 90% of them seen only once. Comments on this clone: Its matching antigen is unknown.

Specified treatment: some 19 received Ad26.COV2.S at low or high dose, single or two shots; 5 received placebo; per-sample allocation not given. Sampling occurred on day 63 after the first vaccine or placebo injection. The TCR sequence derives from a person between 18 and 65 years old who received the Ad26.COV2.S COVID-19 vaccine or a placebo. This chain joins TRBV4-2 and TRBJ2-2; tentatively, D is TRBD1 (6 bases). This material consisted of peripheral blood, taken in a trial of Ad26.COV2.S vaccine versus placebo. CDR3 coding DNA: TGTGCCAGCAGAGATGTAGGGGGGAACACCGGGGAGCTGTTTTTT. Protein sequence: CASRDVGGNTGELFF.